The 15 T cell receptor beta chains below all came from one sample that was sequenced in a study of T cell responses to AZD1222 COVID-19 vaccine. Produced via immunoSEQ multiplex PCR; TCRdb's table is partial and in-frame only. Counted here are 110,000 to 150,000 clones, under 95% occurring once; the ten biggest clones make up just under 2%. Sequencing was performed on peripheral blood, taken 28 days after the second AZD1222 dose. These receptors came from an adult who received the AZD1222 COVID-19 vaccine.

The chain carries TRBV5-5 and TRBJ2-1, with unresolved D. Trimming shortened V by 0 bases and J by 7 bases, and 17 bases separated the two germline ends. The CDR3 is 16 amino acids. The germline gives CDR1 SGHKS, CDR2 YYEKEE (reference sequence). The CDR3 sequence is CASSLDPINLGNEQFF. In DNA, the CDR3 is TGTGCCAGCAGCTTGGATCCCATAAATCTTGGAAATGAGCAGTTCTTC.

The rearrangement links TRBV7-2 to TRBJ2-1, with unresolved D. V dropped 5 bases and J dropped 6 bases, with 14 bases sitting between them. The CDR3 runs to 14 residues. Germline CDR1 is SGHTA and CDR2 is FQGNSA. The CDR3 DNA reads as TGTGCCAGCAGCACTCCGGGTTTTACCAATGAGCAGTTCTTC. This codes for CASSTPGFTNEQFF.

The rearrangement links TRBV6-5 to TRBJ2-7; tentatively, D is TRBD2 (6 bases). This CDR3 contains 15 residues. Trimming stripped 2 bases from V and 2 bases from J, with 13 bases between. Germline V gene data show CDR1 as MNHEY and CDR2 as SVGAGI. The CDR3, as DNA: TGTGCCAGCAGTTACGGGGGGACCAAGACCTACGAGCAGTACTTC. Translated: CASSYGGTKTYEQYF.

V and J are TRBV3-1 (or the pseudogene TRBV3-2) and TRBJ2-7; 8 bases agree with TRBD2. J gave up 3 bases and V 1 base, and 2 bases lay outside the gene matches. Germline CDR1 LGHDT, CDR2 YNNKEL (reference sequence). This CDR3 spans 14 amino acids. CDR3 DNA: TGTGCCAGCAGCCAAGCGGGAGGGAACTACGAGCAGTACTTC. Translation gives CASSQAGGNYEQYF.

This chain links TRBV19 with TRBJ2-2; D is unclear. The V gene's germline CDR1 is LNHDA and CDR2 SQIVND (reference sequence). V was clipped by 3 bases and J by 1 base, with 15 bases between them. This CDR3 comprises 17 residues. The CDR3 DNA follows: TGTGCCAGTAGTATCCGTCGGCAATTTGGGAACACCGGGGAGCTGTTTTTT. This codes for CASSIRRQFGNTGELFF.

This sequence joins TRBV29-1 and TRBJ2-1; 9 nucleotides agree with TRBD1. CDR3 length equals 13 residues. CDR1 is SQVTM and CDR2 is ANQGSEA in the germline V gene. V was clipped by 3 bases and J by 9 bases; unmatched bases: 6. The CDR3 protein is CSVEGQGVGEQFF. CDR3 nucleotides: TGCAGCGTTGAGGGACAGGGAGTTGGTGAGCAGTTCTTC.

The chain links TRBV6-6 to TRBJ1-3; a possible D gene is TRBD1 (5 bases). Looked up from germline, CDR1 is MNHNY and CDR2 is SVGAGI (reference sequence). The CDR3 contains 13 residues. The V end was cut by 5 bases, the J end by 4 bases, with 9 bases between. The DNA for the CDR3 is TGTGCCAGCAGTCGGGGGGTGGGAAACACCATATATTTT. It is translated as CASSRGVGNTIYF.

The CDR3, as DNA: TGTGCCAGCAGCTTGGGGGCGGGTCAGCCCCAGCATTTT. The encoded protein is CASSLGAGQPQHF. V is TRBV5-5 and J is TRBJ1-5; D is ambiguous. CDR1 SGHKS and CDR2 YYEKEE come from the germline V gene (reference sequence). Trimming removed 0 bases at V and 6 bases at J, with 7 bases between. This CDR3 contains 13 residues.

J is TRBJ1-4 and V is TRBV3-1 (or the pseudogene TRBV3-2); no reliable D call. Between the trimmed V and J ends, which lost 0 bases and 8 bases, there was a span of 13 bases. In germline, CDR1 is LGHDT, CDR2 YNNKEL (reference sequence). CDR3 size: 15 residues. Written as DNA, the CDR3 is TGTGCCAGCAGCCAAGATGACCGGATTAAGGAAAAACTGTTTTTT. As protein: CASSQDDRIKEKLFF.

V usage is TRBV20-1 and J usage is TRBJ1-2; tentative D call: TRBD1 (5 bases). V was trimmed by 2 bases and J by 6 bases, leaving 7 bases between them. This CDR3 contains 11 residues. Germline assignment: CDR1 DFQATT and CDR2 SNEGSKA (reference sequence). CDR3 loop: CSARQGDGYTF. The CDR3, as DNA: TGCAGTGCTAGACAGGGTGATGGCTACACCTTC.

The CDR3 loop is CASSVEAGQGNEQYF. The CDR3, as DNA: TGTGCCAGCAGCGTAGAGGCGGGACAGGGAAACGAGCAGTACTTC. V is TRBV9 and J is TRBJ2-7; 9 bases are shared with TRBD1. V lost 0 bases, J lost 5 bases, and 6 bases stayed unmatched. Germline loops: CDR1 SGDLS, CDR2 YYNGEE. The CDR3 length is 15 residues.

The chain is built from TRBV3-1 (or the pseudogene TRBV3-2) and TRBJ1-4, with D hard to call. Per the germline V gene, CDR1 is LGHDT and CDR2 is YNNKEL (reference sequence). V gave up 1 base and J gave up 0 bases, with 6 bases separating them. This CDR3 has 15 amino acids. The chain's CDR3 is CASSQVTATNEKLFF. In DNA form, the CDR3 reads TGTGCCAGCAGCCAAGTGACCGCAACTAATGAAAAACTGTTTTTT.

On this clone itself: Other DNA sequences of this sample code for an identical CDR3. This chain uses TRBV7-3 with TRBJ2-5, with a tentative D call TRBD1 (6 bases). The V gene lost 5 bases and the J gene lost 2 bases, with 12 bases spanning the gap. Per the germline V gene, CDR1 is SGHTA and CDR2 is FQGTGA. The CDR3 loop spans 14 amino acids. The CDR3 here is CASSPTGLQETQYF. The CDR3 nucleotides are TGTGCCAGCAGCCCGACAGGCTTACAAGAGACCCAGTACTTC.

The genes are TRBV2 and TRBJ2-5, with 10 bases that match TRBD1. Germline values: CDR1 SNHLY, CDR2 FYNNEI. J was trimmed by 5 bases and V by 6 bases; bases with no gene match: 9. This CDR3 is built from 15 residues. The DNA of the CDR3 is TGTGCCAGCAGGAAAGACAGGGGGCGCGGGGAGACCCAGTACTTC. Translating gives CASRKDRGRGETQYF.

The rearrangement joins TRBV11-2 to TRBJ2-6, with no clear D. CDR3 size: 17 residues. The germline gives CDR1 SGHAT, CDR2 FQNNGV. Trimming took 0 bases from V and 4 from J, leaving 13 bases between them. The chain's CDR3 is CASSLEVARRGANVLTF. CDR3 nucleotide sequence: TGTGCCAGCAGCTTAGAAGTGGCGCGCAGAGGGGCCAACGTCCTGACTTTC.